This T cell receptor (beta chain) was documented in a study of blood T cell repertoires in COVID-19. On the study more broadly: The cDNA or gDNA used as material had been derived from T cells, B-cell-depleted T cells, or PBMCs.

The cohort comprised adults aged roughly 18 to 95 years residing in under 25 US areas. Cohorts were determined from participant-reported clinical history. Under the authors' procedure: Estimation of nucleated cell counts relied on the amplification of reference gene primers. The table came from immunoSEQ multiplex PCR; TCRdb's copy has only in-frame clones and leaves some out. V, J and clone size reflect that table, while D and trimming were determined from the DNA. The sample consists of about 160,000 clones, roughly 80% of them appearing once. Specimen: PBMCs or T cells enriched from blood (not recorded which). The clonotype was recovered from a woman aged 45-59 years who had recovered from COVID-19.

The CDR3 reads CATSDPFTDTQYF. For the CDR3, the DNA is TGTGCCACCAGTGACCCGTTCACAGATACGCAGTATTTT. The chain couples TRBV24-1 to TRBJ2-3; D unclear. This CDR3 is built from 13 residues. V was trimmed by 4 bases and J by 2 bases, leaving 6 bases between them. Germline values: CDR1 KGHDR, CDR2 SFDVKD.